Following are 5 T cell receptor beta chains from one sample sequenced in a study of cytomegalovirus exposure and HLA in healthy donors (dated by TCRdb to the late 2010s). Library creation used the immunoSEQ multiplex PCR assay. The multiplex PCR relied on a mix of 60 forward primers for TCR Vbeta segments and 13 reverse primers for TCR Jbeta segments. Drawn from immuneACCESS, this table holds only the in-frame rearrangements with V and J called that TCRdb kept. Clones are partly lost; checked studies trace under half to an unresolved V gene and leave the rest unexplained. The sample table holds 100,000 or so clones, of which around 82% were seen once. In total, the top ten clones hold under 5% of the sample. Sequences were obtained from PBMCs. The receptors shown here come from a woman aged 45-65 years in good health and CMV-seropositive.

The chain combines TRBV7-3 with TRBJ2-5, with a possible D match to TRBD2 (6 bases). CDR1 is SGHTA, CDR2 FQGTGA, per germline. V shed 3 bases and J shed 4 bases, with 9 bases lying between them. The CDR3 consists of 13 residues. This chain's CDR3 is CASSFSGRETQYF. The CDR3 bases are TGTGCCAGCAGCTTTAGCGGACGAGAGACCCAGTACTTC. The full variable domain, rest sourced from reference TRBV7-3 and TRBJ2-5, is GAGVSQTPSNKVTEKGKYVELRCDPISGHTALYWYRQSLGQGPEFLIYFQGTGAADDSGLPNDRFFAVRPEGSVSTLKIQRTERGDSAVYLCASSFSGRETQYFGPGTRLLVL.

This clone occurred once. The CDR3 DNA reads as TGTGCCAGCACCTCCCGGGATTCTTTCGGCAATGAGCAGTTCTTC. This sequence encodes CASTSRDSFGNEQFF. The V gene is TRBV27, the J gene TRBJ2-1, with D perhaps matching TRBD2 (5 bases). Looked up from germline, CDR1 is MNHEY and CDR2 is SMNVEV (reference sequence). Trimming left V 7 bases short and J 6 bases short, with 19 bases between. The CDR3 loop spans 15 amino acids.

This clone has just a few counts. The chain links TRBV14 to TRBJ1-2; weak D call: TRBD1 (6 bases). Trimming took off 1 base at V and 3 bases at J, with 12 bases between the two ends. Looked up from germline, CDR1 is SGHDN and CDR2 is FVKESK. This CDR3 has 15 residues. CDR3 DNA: TGTGCCAGCAGCCAAGTCGGGGGGCTGGACTATGGCTACACCTTC. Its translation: CASSQVGGLDYGYTF.

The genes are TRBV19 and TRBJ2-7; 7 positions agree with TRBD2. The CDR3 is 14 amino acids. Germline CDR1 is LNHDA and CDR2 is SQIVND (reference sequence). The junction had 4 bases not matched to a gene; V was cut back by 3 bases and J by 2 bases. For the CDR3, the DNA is TGTGCCAGTAGTATTGGTAGCGGGCCCTACGAGCAGTACTTC. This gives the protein CASSIGSGPYEQYF. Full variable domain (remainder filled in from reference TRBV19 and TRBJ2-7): DGGITQSPKYLFRKEGQNVTLSCEQNLNHDAMYWYRQDPGQGLRLIYYSQIVNDFQKGDIAEGYSVSREKKESFPLTVTSAQKNPTAFYLCASSIGSGPYEQYFGPGTRLTVT.

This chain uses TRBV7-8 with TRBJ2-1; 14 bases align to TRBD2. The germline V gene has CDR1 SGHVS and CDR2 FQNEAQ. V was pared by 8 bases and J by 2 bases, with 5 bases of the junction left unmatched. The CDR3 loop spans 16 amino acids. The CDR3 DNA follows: TGTGCCAGCGGGACTAGCGGGAGAGAACCCTACAATGAGCAGTTCTTC. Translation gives CASGTSGREPYNEQFF.